The 3 T cell receptor beta chains presented below share a single source sample, sequenced in a study of blood T cells in healthy people across ages. Using a J-beta primer mix together with a sample-barcoded 5' primer, a second PCR was run for about 7 to 12 cycles. TCRdb re-called the 5' RACE reads through MiXCR, storing one row per CDR3 protein. The sample has 450,000 to 700,000 distinct CDR3 sequences; 27% are singletons. What was sequenced was blood. These receptors came from a woman between 65 and 79 years old in good health.

This clonotype was recorded many times. The chain is built from TRBV7-9 and TRBJ1-2, with a tentative D call TRBD1 (6 bases). The germline gives CDR1 SEHNR, CDR2 FQNEAQ (reference sequence). CDR3 length: 16 residues. The V gene lost 1 base and the J gene lost 0 bases, with 12 bases spanning the gap. This CDR3 reads CASSLGGGETNYGYTF. As DNA, the CDR3 is TGTGCCAGCAGCTTAGGAGGGGGGGAAACTAACTATGGCTACACCTTC.

This chain joins TRBV6-5 and TRBJ2-4, with TRBD2 matching over 9 bases. With V trimmed by 4 bases and J by 4 bases, 5 bases remained unmatched. CDR1 MNHEY and CDR2 SVGAGI come from the germline V gene. CDR3 length equals 15 residues. CDR3 bases: TGTGCCAGCAGTTCCATAGCGGGGGCGAAAAACATTCAGTACTTC. It yields the protein CASSSIAGAKNIQYF.

The rearrangement links TRBV14 to TRBJ2-5; TRBD1 matches 7 bases. Judging by the DNA end, TRBJ2-1 fits better; the J call may be wrong. CDR1 and CDR2 (germline): SGHDN, FVKESK. The CDR3 spans 14 residues. This chain's CDR3 is CASSPARSTGKQFF. As DNA, the CDR3 is TGTGCCAGCAGTCCCGCCCGGTCGACAGGGAAGCAGTTCTTC.